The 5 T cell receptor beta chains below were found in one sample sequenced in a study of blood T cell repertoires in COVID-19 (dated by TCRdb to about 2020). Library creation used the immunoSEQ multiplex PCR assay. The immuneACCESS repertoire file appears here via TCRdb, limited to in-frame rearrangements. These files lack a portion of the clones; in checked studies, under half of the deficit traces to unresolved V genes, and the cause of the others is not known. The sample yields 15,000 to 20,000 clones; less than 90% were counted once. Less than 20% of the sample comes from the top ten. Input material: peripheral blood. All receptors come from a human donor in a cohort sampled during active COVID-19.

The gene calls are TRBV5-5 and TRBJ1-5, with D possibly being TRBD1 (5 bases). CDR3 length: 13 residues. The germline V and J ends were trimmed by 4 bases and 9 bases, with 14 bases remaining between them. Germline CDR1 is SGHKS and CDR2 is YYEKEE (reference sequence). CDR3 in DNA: TGTGCCAGCAGCATGACATCGGGGGTGCCCCAGCATTTT. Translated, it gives CASSMTSGVPQHF.

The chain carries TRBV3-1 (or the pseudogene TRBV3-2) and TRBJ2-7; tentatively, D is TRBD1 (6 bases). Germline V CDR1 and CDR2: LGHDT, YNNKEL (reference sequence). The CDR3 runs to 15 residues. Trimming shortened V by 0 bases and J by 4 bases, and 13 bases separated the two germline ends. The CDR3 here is CASSQDPGRGYEQYF. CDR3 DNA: TGTGCCAGCAGCCAAGATCCCGGCAGGGGTTACGAGCAGTACTTC.

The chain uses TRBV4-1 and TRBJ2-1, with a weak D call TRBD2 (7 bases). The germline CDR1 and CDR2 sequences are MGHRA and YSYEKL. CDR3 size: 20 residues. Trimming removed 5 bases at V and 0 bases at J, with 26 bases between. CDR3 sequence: CASSSRTRGGPKSSYNEQFF. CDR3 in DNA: TGCGCCAGCAGCTCCCGGACTAGGGGGGGGCCTAAGAGCTCCTACAATGAGCAGTTCTTC.

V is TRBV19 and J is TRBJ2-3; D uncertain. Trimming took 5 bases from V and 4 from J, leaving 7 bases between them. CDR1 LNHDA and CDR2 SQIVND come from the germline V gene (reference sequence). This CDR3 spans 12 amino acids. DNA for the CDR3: TGTGCCAGTAGTGCCCAGGCAGATACGCAGTATTTT. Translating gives CASSAQADTQYF.

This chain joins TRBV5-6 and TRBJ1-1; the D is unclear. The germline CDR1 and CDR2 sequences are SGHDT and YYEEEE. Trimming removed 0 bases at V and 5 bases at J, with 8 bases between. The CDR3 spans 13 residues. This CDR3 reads CASSLGGSTEAFF. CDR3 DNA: TGTGCCAGCAGCTTGGGAGGAAGTACTGAAGCTTTCTTT.